The clone carrying this T cell receptor (beta chain) was picked up one time. These data originate in a study of shared clonotypes between healthy human individuals. This CDR3 is built from 15 residues. Germline V lookup: CDR1 SGHRS, CDR2 YFSETQ. V was pared by 4 bases and J by 4 bases, with 9 bases of the junction left unmatched. Using immunoSEQ multiplex PCR, the repertoire was profiled, and TCRdb retains in-frame clones only, with some absent. The sample yields approximately 2,200,000 clones, about 92% seen once. Naive CD8 cells were CD45RO-negative, positively selected for CCR7, excluding terminally differentiated effector memory CD45RA+ cells.

The J gene is TRBJ2-7, the V gene TRBV5-1; TRBD2 agrees at 9 bases. This TCR derives from a man younger than 30 in good health. Some clones in this sample may be carry-over from other donors' samples. Sample: naive CD8+ T cells from PBMCs. Written as DNA, the CDR3 is TGCGCCAGCAGCCCATCAGCTAGCGGGATTTACGAGCAGTACTTC. It encodes CASSPSASGIYEQYF.